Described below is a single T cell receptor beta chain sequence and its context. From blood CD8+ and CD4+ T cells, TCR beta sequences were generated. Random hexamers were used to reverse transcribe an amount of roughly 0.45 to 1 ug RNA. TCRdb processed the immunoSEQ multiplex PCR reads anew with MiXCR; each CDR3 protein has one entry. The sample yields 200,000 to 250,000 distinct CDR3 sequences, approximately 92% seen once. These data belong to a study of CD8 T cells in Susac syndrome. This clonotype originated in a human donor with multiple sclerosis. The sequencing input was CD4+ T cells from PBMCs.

The CDR3 DNA reads as TGTGCCAGCAGTGGCGCAGCAACTTCAGGGACCCAGTACTTC. Its protein is CASSGAATSGTQYF. The chain uses TRBV6-1 and TRBJ2-5, with no clear D. In germline, CDR1 is MNHNS, CDR2 SASEGT. With 4 bases removed from V and 7 bases from J, the gap between germline ends came to 16 bases. The CDR3 covers 14 residues.